The clone carrying this T cell receptor beta chain was seen at least ten times. This CDR3 has 13 residues. Germline V gives CDR1 MNHEY, CDR2 SMNVEV (reference sequence). V was trimmed by 8 bases and J by 2 bases, leaving 13 bases between them. This entry comes from a study of T cells in Graves' hyperthyroidism and ophthalmopathy. TCR beta CDR3 regions were amplified from RNA transcripts. With the HTBI primer set, the TCR CDR3 went through a first round of RT-PCR. One entry per CDR3 protein results from TCRdb running MiXCR on the multiplex PCR reads. The data show more than 300,000 distinct CDR3 sequences, about a sixth seen once.

Material: blood. This sequence was found in a woman in her thirties with Graves' hyperthyroidism that later progressed to Graves' ophthalmopathy. The chain is built from TRBV27 and TRBJ2-7; perhaps TRBD2 as D (6 bases). CDR3 nucleotide sequence: TGTGCCAGCCGAGGCGGGGTCCCCTACGAGCAGTACTTC. Protein product: CASRGGVPYEQYF.